The 18 T cell receptor beta chains below all came from one sample that was sequenced in a study of blood T cell repertoires in COVID-19. The assay was immunoSEQ multiplex PCR, and TCRdb's table has in-frame clones only and misses some. The sample lists some 200,000 clones, 80% to 90% occurring once. Sequencing input: peripheral blood. Receptors were obtained from a man in his fifties who had recovered from COVID-19.

This clone was counted only a few times. The chain has TRBV27 and TRBJ2-3; 11 bases line up with TRBD2. This CDR3 contains 15 residues. Germline values: CDR1 MNHEY, CDR2 SMNVEV (reference sequence). With 7 bases clipped from V and 5 bases from J, the junction kept 8 bases outside the gene matches. CDR3 region: CASNPSGGHLDTQYF. CDR3 in DNA: TGTGCCAGCAACCCTAGCGGGGGGCATTTAGATACGCAGTATTTT.

This clone came up once. The chain carries TRBV4-1 and TRBJ2-3; D perhaps matches TRBD1 (5 bases). The germline V gene has CDR1 MGHRA and CDR2 YSYEKL. Trimming left V 1 base short and J 2 bases short, with 16 bases between. There are 17 residues in the CDR3. The CDR3 DNA reads TGCGCCAGCAGCCAAGGTGCAGGGTGGGTAGCCACAGATACGCAGTATTTT. Translating it yields CASSQGAGWVATDTQYF.

V is TRBV14 and J is TRBJ2-7, with 8 bases aligning to TRBD1. V lost 4 bases and J lost 6; bases outside the gene matches: 8. Germline V CDR1 and CDR2: SGHDN, FVKESK. The CDR3 length is 14 residues. DNA for the CDR3: TGTGCCAGCAGCCGACAGACAGGGGTGGGCGAGCAGTACTTC. Translating it yields CASSRQTGVGEQYF.

The rearrangement joins TRBV29-1 to TRBJ1-4, with a possible D match to TRBD1 (5 bases). The length of the CDR3 is 15 residues. V lost 1 base to trimming and J lost 7 bases, with 16 bases between them. The germline V gene encodes CDR1 SQVTM and CDR2 ANQGSEA. CDR3 bases: TGCAGCGTTGAAGGTGTGGCGGGGACTGGTGAAAAACTGTTTTTT. Translated: CSVEGVAGTGEKLFF.

V usage is TRBV29-1 and J usage is TRBJ2-1; 16 bases are shared with TRBD2. The CDR3 length is 18 residues. Unmatched junction bases numbered 8, after V lost 3 bases and J lost 3 bases. Germline V gives CDR1 SQVTM, CDR2 ANQGSEA. CDR3 sequence: CSVEGTSGRGYSYNEQFF. In nucleotides, the CDR3 is TGCAGCGTTGAGGGGACTAGCGGGAGGGGGTACAGCTACAATGAGCAGTTCTTC.

This chain uses TRBV14 with TRBJ1-6; 7 nucleotides align to TRBD1. Germline V gene sequence: CDR1 SGHDN, CDR2 FVKESK. The CDR3 runs to 16 residues. Germline trimming cut 5 bases from V and 2 bases from J; bases unmatched to any gene: 6. Written as DNA, the CDR3 is TGTGCCAGCAGCAAACAGGGGAAGGCCTATAATTCACCCCTCCACTTT. It encodes CASSKQGKAYNSPLHF.

In this sample, this clone turned up a few times. The rearrangement joins TRBV4-2 to TRBJ2-1; TRBD2 is a possible D gene (6 bases). The CDR3 covers 19 residues. V was shortened by 2 bases and J by 1 base, with 21 bases between the two germline ends. Germline-derived CDR1 and CDR2 are LGHNA and YNFKEQ. In DNA, the CDR3 is TGTGCCAGCAGCCAATCCCGACTAGGAGGAGGTACTTCCTACAATGAGCAGTTCTTC. This codes for CASSQSRLGGGTSYNEQFF.

The V and J genes are TRBV6-5 and TRBJ2-7; 8 nucleotides line up with TRBD2. The CDR3 length is 15 residues. Germline V lookup: CDR1 MNHEY, CDR2 SVGAGI. The V segment lost 2 bases and the J segment 3 bases; nucleotides outside the gene matches: 6. DNA for the CDR3: TGTGCCAGCAGTTACCGGGAGGGAGGTATCTACGAGCAGTACTTC. This gives the protein CASSYREGGIYEQYF.

The CDR3 sequence is CASSVDRGIRETQYF. The CDR3 DNA follows: TGTGCCAGCAGCGTAGACAGGGGGATAAGAGAGACCCAGTACTTC. The chain joins TRBV9 to TRBJ2-5, with 8 bases matching TRBD1. This CDR3 region has 15 residues. The germline gives CDR1 SGDLS, CDR2 YYNGEE. V shed 0 bases, J shed 4 bases, and the junction held 5 bases outside the gene matches.

The count of this clone is one. The rearrangement joins TRBV19 to TRBJ1-4; 9 nucleotides agree with TRBD1. The CDR3 is 16 residues long. From germline, CDR1 is LNHDA and CDR2 SQIVND (reference sequence). The J segment lost 0 bases and the V segment lost 4 bases, leaving 3 bases of the junction unmatched. CDR3 nucleotide sequence: TGTGCCAGTAGTACAAGGACAGGGGCAACTAATGAAAAACTGTTTTTT. Translated: CASSTRTGATNEKLFF.

This clone showed up just a few times. The V gene is TRBV6-1, the J gene TRBJ1-4; a weak D match, TRBD1 (5 bases). The V and J ends lost 8 bases and 5 bases respectively, with 12 bases between them. The length of the CDR3 is 13 residues. From germline, CDR1 is MNHNS and CDR2 SASEGT. This CDR3 reads CASQGGVNEKLFF. Here the CDR3 DNA reads TGTGCCAGCCAGGGAGGGGTAAATGAAAAACTGTTTTTT.

The CDR3 DNA reads TGTGCCAGCAGCTTGGGTAGGGGTGCCTACGAGCAGTACTTC. Translated, it gives CASSLGRGAYEQYF. The rearrangement links TRBV7-9 to TRBJ2-7; tentatively, D is TRBD1 (5 bases). The ends were cut back, 3 bases at V and 2 bases at J, with 11 bases in the middle. This CDR3 is built from 14 residues. The germline CDR1 and CDR2 sequences are SEHNR and FQNEAQ (reference sequence).

This clone was seen a single time. The rearrangement uses TRBV28 and TRBJ1-5, with 7 bases that match TRBD1. Germline-derived CDR1 and CDR2 are MDHEN and SYDVKM. The J segment lost 8 bases and the V segment lost 5 bases, leaving 9 bases of the junction unmatched. The CDR3 covers 14 residues. The CDR3 region has the DNA TGTGCCAGCAGTCCCTCACAGGGGAGCAAGCCCCAGCATTTT. Amino acid sequence: CASSPSQGSKPQHF.

The rearrangement joins TRBV3-1 (or the pseudogene TRBV3-2) to TRBJ2-1; TRBD2 matches 8 bases. V shed 0 bases and J 9 bases; nucleotides not matched to a gene: 4. Germline lookup yields CDR1 LGHDT and CDR2 YNNKEL (reference sequence). The CDR3 is 14 residues long. The CDR3 region is CASSQEGSGSEQFF. CDR3 in DNA: TGTGCCAGCAGCCAAGAAGGCAGCGGGAGTGAGCAGTTCTTC.

The chain recombines TRBV5-1 with TRBJ1-2; D not certain. Per the germline V gene, CDR1 is SGHRS and CDR2 is YFSETQ. The CDR3 contains 16 residues. The V end was cut by 0 bases, the J end by 0 bases, with 12 bases between. This CDR3 is CASSLEVRYPNYGYTF. The CDR3 DNA reads TGCGCCAGCAGCTTGGAAGTGCGCTATCCTAACTATGGCTACACCTTC.

J is TRBJ2-3 and V is TRBV27; TRBD1 might be the D (5 bases). V dropped 0 bases and J dropped 2 bases, with 21 bases sitting between them. Germline CDR1 reads MNHEY; CDR2 reads SMNVEV (reference sequence). CDR3 size: 19 residues. The CDR3 protein is CASSLSLFWGRVNTDTQYF. The CDR3 bases are TGTGCCAGCAGTTTATCGCTATTTTGGGGCAGGGTGAACACAGATACGCAGTATTTT.

This chain links TRBV18 with TRBJ2-1, with 13 bases that match TRBD2. V was pared by 5 bases and J by 7 bases, with 5 bases of the junction left unmatched. CDR1 and CDR2 (germline): KGHSH, LQKENI. This CDR3 has 15 amino acids. The chain's CDR3 is CASSWTSGSGNEQFF. DNA of the CDR3: TGTGCCAGCTCATGGACTAGCGGGAGTGGAAATGAGCAGTTCTTC.

The chain combines TRBV7-8 with TRBJ2-3; D call uncertain. Germline assignment: CDR1 SGHVS and CDR2 FQNEAQ. CDR3 length: 16 amino acids. Trimming shortened V by 1 base and J by 2 bases, and 13 bases separated the two germline ends. CDR3 residues: CASSLDLAEPTDTQYF. The CDR3 DNA reads TGTGCCAGCAGCTTAGATCTGGCGGAACCCACAGATACGCAGTATTTT.